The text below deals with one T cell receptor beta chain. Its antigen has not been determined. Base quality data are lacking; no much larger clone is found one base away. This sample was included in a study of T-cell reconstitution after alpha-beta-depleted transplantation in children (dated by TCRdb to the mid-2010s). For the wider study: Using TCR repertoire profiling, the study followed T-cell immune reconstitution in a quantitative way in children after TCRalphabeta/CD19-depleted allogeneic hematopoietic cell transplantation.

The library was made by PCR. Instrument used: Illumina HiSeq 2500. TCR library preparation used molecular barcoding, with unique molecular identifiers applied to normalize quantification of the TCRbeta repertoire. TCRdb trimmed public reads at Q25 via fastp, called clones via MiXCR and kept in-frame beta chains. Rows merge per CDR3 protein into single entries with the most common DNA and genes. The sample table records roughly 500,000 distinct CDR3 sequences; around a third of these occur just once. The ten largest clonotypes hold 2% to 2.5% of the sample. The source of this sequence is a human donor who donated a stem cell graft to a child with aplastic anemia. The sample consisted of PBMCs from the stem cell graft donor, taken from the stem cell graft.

The CDR3 sequence is CASSLAAGAGNTIYF. The DNA sequence is given as TGTGCCAGCAGCTTAGCGGCGGGTGCTGGAAACACCATATATTTT. The V and J genes are TRBV7-7 and TRBJ1-3; the D gene identity is not certain. According to the germline V gene (reference sequence), CDR1 reads SSHAT and CDR2 reads FNYEAQ. The CDR3 contains 15 residues, cysteine and phenylalanine counted. Kept here is only the CDR3 DNA, which spans 45 bases and is read in frame from base 1. The junction carries 8 bases between V and J, which are trimmed by 0 bases and 2 bases respectively.